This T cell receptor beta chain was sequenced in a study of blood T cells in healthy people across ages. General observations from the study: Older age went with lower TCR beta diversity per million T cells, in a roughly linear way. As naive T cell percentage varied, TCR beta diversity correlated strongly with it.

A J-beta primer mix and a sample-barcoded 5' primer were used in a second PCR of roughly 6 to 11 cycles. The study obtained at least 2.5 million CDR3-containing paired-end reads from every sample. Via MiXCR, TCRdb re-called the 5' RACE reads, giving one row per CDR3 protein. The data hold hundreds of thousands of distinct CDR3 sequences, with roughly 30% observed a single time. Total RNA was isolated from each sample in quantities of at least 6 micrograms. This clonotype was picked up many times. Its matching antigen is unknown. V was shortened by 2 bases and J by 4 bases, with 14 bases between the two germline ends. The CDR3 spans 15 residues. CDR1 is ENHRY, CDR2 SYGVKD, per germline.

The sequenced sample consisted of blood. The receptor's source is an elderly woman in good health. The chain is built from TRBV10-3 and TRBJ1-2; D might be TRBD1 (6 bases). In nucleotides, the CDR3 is TGTGCCATCAGTGAGGGAACAGGGTCGCCCTATGGCTACACCTTC. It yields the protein CAISEGTGSPYGYTF.